The TCR beta chain described here comes from a study of cytomegalovirus exposure and HLA in healthy donors (dated by TCRdb to about 2017). Describing the broader study: According to an earlier analysis of a few hundred of the donors, 150 million to 200 million T cells yielded 90 million to 140 million unique TCR beta sequences and roughly 280 Gb of sequence data. Five DR-DQ haplotypes were treated as single units for association and clustering because of strong linkage in the cohort. To predict cytomegalovirus infection status, the study combined high-throughput TCR immunosequencing, statistical association of individual TCRs with disease status, and machine learning. A later analysis re-analyzed previously published TCR beta repertoires from about 730 donors and added high-resolution HLA genotyping to study TCR occurrence patterns. Rather than using new phenotypic data, the later analysis identified candidate immune exposures from TCR beta sequences and from how often those sequences occurred across donors. The number of donors typed differed by locus, with roughly 620-630 for A, B, C, DRB1 and DQB1, roughly 520 for DQA1, about 610 for DPA1, and around 450 for DPB1. HLA typing included class I and class II loci at four-digit resolution. Using immunosequencing, the study profiled T cell repertoires from some 670 subjects and related those repertoires to cytomegalovirus serostatus. The aim of the study was to test whether cataloging public T cell receptors could identify signatures of past pathogen exposure. A later genetic analysis used genome-wide SNP genotypes for about 55% of the 666 donors, treating that subset as a discovery cohort. Along with the approximately 620-subject first cohort, a separate validation cohort of around 120 different subjects was used. An earlier analysis of 587 of the donors applied high-throughput TCR beta sequencing to assess whether each TCR beta V gene segment acted as functional or pseudogenic. Donor age, sex, ethnicity and CMV serostatus were compiled together with the repertoire data. Of the roughly 400 genotyped donors, approximately 83% fell in the genetic ancestry cluster associated with self-reported Caucasian donors. Approximately 330 gigabases of sequencing data and around 80 million unique TCR sequences made up an early release that covered approximately 700 HLA-typed donors. All discovery cohort repertoires had been generated using a single sequencing platform. Across some 400 genotyped donors of the cohort, an average of about 250,000 unique TCR beta nucleotide sequences per donor were sequenced, and around 19% of those sequences were non-productive. Study-wide findings and limitations: Some IMGT-functional V segments, including TRBV6-2 and TRBV6-3, could not be told apart with the 87-base-pair reads, so those segments were excluded. Most TCR sequences were observed very rarely across donors, whereas some public TCRs were present in many individuals. A later genetic analysis reported fewer N-insertions in productive TCRs among donors in an Asian-associated ancestry cluster than the 666-donor mean. The classifier was reported to diagnose cytomegalovirus status with high specificity and sensitivity in both the original cohort and the validation cohort. In an earlier analysis of fewer than 700 of the donors, most TCR beta V segments appeared in productive rearrangements about 90% or about 30% of the time, broadly matching IMGT annotations. A later analysis reported that several top co-occurrence clusters appeared linked to parvovirus B19, influenza, CMV and Epstein-Barr virus. Linkage disequilibrium might explain the correlated functional status among segregating V segments, but an unknown experimental factor could not be ruled out. For the cohort, immune exposure information was limited to CMV serostatus. The study gave a list of under 200 TCR beta chains associated with cytomegalovirus. A later genetic analysis associated a missense DCLRE1C variant with V-gene and J-gene trimming of TCR beta chains, and an independent cohort replicated the association. A later analysis found that most CMV-associated TCR beta chains appeared HLA-restricted, with HLA associations seemingly driven largely by CMV exposure. A group of highly shared sequence variants was considered likely to be a technical artifact of the sequencing pipeline. A later analysis associated roughly 17,000 TCR beta sequences with specific HLA alleles at a false discovery rate of 0.05. In a later analysis, HLA-associated TCR beta chains showed more clonal expansion and lower generation probabilities than non-associated chains that were equally common. In vitro tests confirmed that a few of the cytomegalovirus-associated TCR beta chains recognize cytomegalovirus antigens. Because HLA typing was unavailable for some donors at each locus, only the typed subset was used in association tests. The authors suggested that the approach could potentially be extended to other disease states and immunological phenotypes. Presence/absence analyses assumed roughly uniform sequencing depth across donors, an assumption that may not hold. A further reported finding was that TCR beta sequences accurately predicted the HLA-A and HLA-B alleles for most subjects in the first cohort. In a later analysis, the rate of TCR association differed among HLA loci, with DRB1 alleles having the most associated TCRs and HLA-C alleles having the fewest. Assigning TCR associations to individual alleles was difficult when HLA alleles, especially DR and DQ, strongly co-occurred. The earlier analysis of 587 of the donors excluded roughly 17 rarely observed V segments, including chromosome 9 orphons, because counts were too low. This cohort had only TCR beta chains sequenced, and the lack of alpha or paired-chain data limited which features could be detected.

In the case of this clone: The antigen this receptor binds is unknown. Per-base qualities were not stored, and no clone one base away is much larger.

The cohort consisted of approximately 670 healthy bone marrow donors. At the time of sampling, every cohort member was nominally healthy, though immune exposures that went unrecorded were likely present. The donor tested CMV seronegative and was one of the 352 seronegative cohort members. Each donor provided a peripheral blood sample, and peripheral blood mononuclear cells were used for TCR beta sequencing. Genomic DNA was extracted from the blood cell samples with the Qiagen DNeasy Blood Extraction Kit. Library creation used the immunoSEQ multiplex PCR assay. A mixture of 60 forward primers for TCR Vbeta segments and 13 reverse primers for TCR Jbeta segments was used in the multiplex PCR. The CDR3 region of rearranged TCR beta genes was amplified from genomic DNA with a multiplex PCR assay. On the Illumina HiSeq System, the amplified TCR beta libraries were sequenced as 87-base-pair reads. Processing in the source paper ran as follows. A later analysis tallied 75 million to 85 million unique TCR beta chains across the roughly 610 repertoires, and approximately 9.9 million of those chains were shared by two or more donors. Raw reads were error-corrected and collapsed into unique sequences by a nearest-neighbor algorithm in which closely related sequences were merged to remove PCR and sequencing errors. V, D and J gene segments were assigned by aligning CDR3 sequences to IMGT reference sequences. Each retained sequence needed at least a six-nucleotide match to both a V gene segment and a J gene segment. A rearrangement was called productive if the CDR3 had no stop codons and remained in frame with V and J, and every other rearrangement was called non-productive. Following IMGT convention, CDR3 was defined as the stretch from the second conserved V-encoded cysteine up to the conserved J-encoded phenylalanine. The earlier analysis of approximately 500 of the donors excluded sequences that lacked an unambiguous match to a single V gene segment. An earlier analysis of some 610 of the donors called V segments functional above 56.7% productive rearrangements and segregating when the between-donor standard deviation exceeded 5%. A statistical classification framework was developed to diagnose cytomegalovirus status using the catalog of TCR beta chain sequences. V and J gene assignment, in a later analysis, came from comparing TCR nucleotide sequences with IMGT/GENE-DB human TR gene sequences. A later analysis assigned CDR3 sequences and most-parsimonious VDJ recombination scenarios with the TCRdist pipeline. In a later analysis, every TCR beta chain was defined by the combination of its CDR3 amino acid sequence and its V-gene family, and reads without a unique V-gene family were dropped. In a later analysis, some 600 highly shared, low-generation-probability nucleotide sequences were removed to address suspected cross-contamination and a sequencing artifact. In a later analysis, a clonal expansion index was calculated for each public chain from normalized within-repertoire ranks of inferred template counts. Generation probabilities in a later analysis came from a VDJ recombination model fitted to out-of-frame rearrangements, and those results were checked against IGoR. A later analysis scored TCR-TCR, TCR-HLA and TCR-CMV co-occurrence with hypergeometric tests, applying a repertoire-size bias correction to TCR pairs. In a later analysis, false discovery rates were estimated by permuting HLA or CMV assignments 20 times. A later analysis grouped co-occurring TCRs with DBSCAN, adding TCRdist sequence similarity when clustering within HLA-allele-positive subsets. Repertoires with fewer than 30,000 or more than 120,000 public chains, plus five repertoires with anomalous nucleotide sharing, were excluded from co-occurrence clustering. Sourced from immuneACCESS, this table was stored by TCRdb with only in-frame sequences that have V and J called. A share of the clones is absent; for the studies checked, an unresolved V gene accounts for under half, and the remainder has no known explanation. That table supplies the V and J calls and clone size; D and trimming were determined from the DNA. This sample comprises fewer than 200,000 clones, 81% of them detected only once. Around 2.2% of the sample rests with the top ten.

The germline V gene specifies MNHNS as CDR1 and SASEGT as CDR2. Relative to germline, V is missing 6 bases and J is missing 5 bases, with 4 bases of the junction outside any gene match. Reading from cysteine to phenylalanine, the CDR3 counts 14 amino acids. Of all the DNA, just the CDR3 is kept, 42 bases in frame from base 1. Material for sequencing was PBMCs. The origin of this receptor is a woman under 40 in good health and CMV-seronegative. The rearranged chain carries TRBV6-1 and TRBJ2-2; the central 9 bases match TRBD1. The sequenced DNA is TGTGCCAGCAGAAGGACAGGGGAGACCGGGGAGCTGTTTTTT. This translates into CASRRTGETGELFF.